What follows are 24 T cell receptor beta chains derived from one specimen sequenced in a study of CD8+ T cells in alopecia areata. Cutaneous lymph node cells were pooled, and they were sorted using CD4, CD8alpha, NKG2D, NKG2ACE and other markers. As the sequencing template, cDNA was produced by extracting RNA and reverse transcribing it. Data came from immunoSEQ multiplex PCR; TCRdb stores just in-frame clones and leaves some out. The sample presents approximately 280,000 clones, none singletons. Sequencing used CD4+ T cells sorted from a lymph node. These receptors were collected from a C3H/HeJ mouse with alopecia areata. Mouse strain MHC haplotype: H2-k.

On this clone itself: Gene names and germline match the mouse. The read is 4 residues too short to cover the CDR3 end, so that end is filled in from the germline J gene. The rearrangement links TRBV1 to TRBJ2-5; tentative D call: TRBD2 (7 bases). The length of the CDR3 is 12 residues. Germline V CDR1 and CDR2: NSQYPW, LRSPGD (reference sequence). This CDR3 reads CTCSGGADTQYF. The covered CDR3 bases are TGCACCTGCAGTGGGGGGGCAGAC.

This clone was seen a handful of times. These gene names are mouse names. Coverage ceases 4 residues before the CDR3 finishes, and the germline J gene fills in the end. The chain joins TRBV13-2 to TRBJ1-2; the D gene is possibly TRBD1 (5 bases). The CDR3 spans 13 residues. The germline V gene encodes CDR1 NNHNN and CDR2 SYGAGS (reference sequence). V was pared by 6 bases and J by 0 bases, with 9 bases between. The CDR3 bases that were read are TGTGCCAGCGCCAGGGAAGCAAACTCC. Encoded protein: CASAREANS. The entire CDR3 reads CASAREANSDYTF.

Of note for this clone: Germline and genes: mouse. The CDR3 is cut off 3 residues early in the read; its end comes from the germline J gene. The chain joins TRBV13-3 to TRBJ1-6, with D possibly TRBD1 on 5 matching bases. TRBJ1-6 is treated as an ORF (open reading frame) with a function not yet certain. Germline CDR1 and CDR2: NNHDY and SYVADS. Trimming stripped 6 bases from V and 2 bases from J, with 6 bases between. The CDR3 runs 13 residues. The sequenced CDR3 bases are TGTGCCAGCACGGACACCTATAATTCGCCC. It translates to CASTDTYNSP. The complete CDR3 protein is CASTDTYNSPLYF.

As concerns this clone: The listed genes are named as in mouse. The missing CDR3 end, 4 residues past where the read stops, is filled in from the germline J gene. V usage is TRBV1 and J usage is TRBJ2-1; 7 bases agree with TRBD2. The germline V gene encodes CDR1 NSQYPW and CDR2 LRSPGD (reference sequence). Trimming at V came to 4 bases and at J to 1 base, leaving 1 base not matched to a gene. The CDR3 runs 14 residues. CDR3 loop: CTCSGWGNYAEQFF. The DNA read from the CDR3 is TGCACCTGCAGTGGCTGGGGGAACTATGCT.

This clone was found a few times. The genes are named according to mouse. The read halts 4 residues ahead of the CDR3 end, with the missing end drawn from the germline J gene. The genes are TRBV5 and TRBJ2-5; tentative D call: TRBD2 (5 bases). CDR1 is LGHNA, CDR2 YNLKQL, per germline (reference sequence). This CDR3 has 14 amino acids. Trimming left V 5 bases short and J 1 base short, with 10 bases between. CDR3 loop: CASSRTGYQDTQYF. The CDR3 bases that were read are TGTGCCAGCAGCAGAACTGGTTACCAAGAC.

About this clone itself: The genes are named according to mouse. The DNA ends 4 residues before the CDR3 does, and the rest of the CDR3 is filled in from the germline J gene. The genes are TRBV13-1 and TRBJ2-3, with D possibly being TRBD1 (6 bases). The V gene lost 3 bases and the J gene lost 0 bases, with 11 bases spanning the gap. The germline gives CDR1 NSHNY, CDR2 SYGAGN. The CDR3 covers 15 residues. The sequenced CDR3 bases are TGTGCCAGCAGTGGCCGGACAGCTAGTGCAGAA. Protein product: CASSGRTASAE. The entire CDR3 protein reads CASSGRTASAETLYF.

Comment on this clone: Gene names follow the mouse nomenclature. The sequenced fragment ends 3 residues before the CDR3 boundary, so the rest is inferred from the germline J gene. This sequence joins TRBV5 and TRBJ1-6; D is ambiguous. TRBJ1-6 carries the ORF label, with uncertain function. The germline CDR1 and CDR2 sequences are LGHNA and YNLKQL (reference sequence). This CDR3 comprises 16 residues. V dropped 0 bases and J dropped 3 bases, with 9 bases sitting between them. The chain's CDR3 is CASSQDNGDYNSPLYF. The DNA read from the CDR3 is TGTGCCAGCAGCCAAGATAATGGGGACTATAATTCGCCC.

Comments on this clone: Gene names refer to mouse genes. The sequence runs out 4 residues before the end of the CDR3; the remainder is reconstructed from the germline J gene. The chain uses TRBV5 and TRBJ2-1; 10 bases line up with TRBD2. This CDR3 has 14 residues. Germline CDR1 is LGHNA and CDR2 is YNLKQL (reference sequence). This CDR3 is CASSSGGALAEQFF. The CDR3 bases that were read are TGTGCCAGCAGCTCTGGGGGGGCGCTGGCT.

This clone appeared a few times. Any gene name here is a mouse gene name. The CDR3 end falls 4 residues outside the read, so it is completed with the germline J gene. This sample includes further DNA sequences coding for the same CDR3. J is TRBJ1-2 and V is TRBV19, with D perhaps TRBD1 (6 bases). Germline assignment: CDR1 FNHDT and CDR2 SITEND (reference sequence). This CDR3 comprises 13 residues. V was clipped by 5 bases and J by 2 bases, with 10 bases between them. The DNA read from the CDR3 is TGTGCCAGCAGCCCAGGACAGAACTCC. This translates into CASSPGQNS. The whole CDR3 is CASSPGQNSDYTF.

Concerning this clone: Mouse germline and gene names are used. The read stops 4 residues short of the end of the CDR3; the missing end is completed from the germline J gene. The chain carries TRBV5 and TRBJ1-1, with D possibly TRBD1 on 6 matching bases. The CDR3 is 14 amino acids. Germline CDR1 is LGHNA and CDR2 is YNLKQL (reference sequence). Partial CDR3 DNA: TGTGCCAGCAGCCAAGGACTGGGGGGGCGA. It translates to CASSQGLGGR. The entire CDR3 reads CASSQGLGGREVFF.

Concerning this clone itself: The listed genes are named as in mouse. The read falls 4 residues short of the CDR3 end, and the missing part is taken from the germline J gene. The chain links TRBV19 to TRBJ2-5, with 8 bases fitting TRBD2. The CDR3 is 16 amino acids. Germline assignment: CDR1 FNHDT and CDR2 SITEND (reference sequence). Trimming removed 5 bases from V and 2 bases from J; junction bases left unmatched: 10. This CDR3 reads CASSPPWGVGQDTQYF. CDR3 DNA, as far as it was read: TGTGCCAGCAGCCCTCCCTGGGGGGTGGGCCAAGAC.

As to this clone: The genes and germline here are from mouse. The sequenced fragment ends 3 residues before the CDR3 boundary, so the rest is inferred from the germline J gene. This chain uses TRBV1 with TRBJ1-6; possibly TRBD1 for D (5 bases). TRBJ1-6 carries the ORF label, with uncertain function. The CDR3 spans 16 residues. Trimming took 0 bases from V and 0 from J, leaving 6 bases between them. Germline CDR1 reads NSQYPW; CDR2 reads LRSPGD (reference sequence). The sequenced CDR3 bases are TGCACCTGCAGTGCAGAGGGGGATTCCTATAATTCGCCC. Its protein is CTCSAEGDSYNSP. Given in full, the CDR3 is CTCSAEGDSYNSPLYF.

Details on this clone: Given a much more abundant clone one base away, this may be a read error. Gene labels here are mouse ones. The observed sequence ends 4 residues before the CDR3 terminus, with the missing tail filled in from the germline J gene. The sample carries other DNA sequences with the same CDR3. The V and J genes are TRBV5 and TRBJ1-1; unclear D gene. Per the germline V gene, CDR1 is LGHNA and CDR2 is YNLKQL (reference sequence). This CDR3 has 11 amino acids. The V end lost 3 bases, the J end lost 1 base, and 0 bases lay between the germline ends. The part of the CDR3 DNA that was read is TGTGCCAGCAGCCAGAACACA. As protein: CASSQNT. The full CDR3 sequence reads CASSQNTEVFF.

This clone turned up a few times. The gene names here belong to mouse. The read ends 4 residues early relative to the CDR3; the germline J gene fills the gap. In the same sample, other DNA sequences code for this CDR3. The chain recombines TRBV13-1 with TRBJ2-7, with 7 bases aligning to TRBD2. Germline trimming cut 0 bases from V and 0 bases from J; bases unmatched to any gene: 3. Looked up from germline, CDR1 is NSHNY and CDR2 is SYGAGN. The CDR3 is made up of 15 amino acids. This CDR3 is CASSDVGGSSYEQYF. Partial CDR3 DNA: TGTGCCAGCAGTGATGTGGGGGGAAGCTCCTAT.

This clone was observed a few times. All gene names here are mouse names. The read finishes 4 residues shy of the CDR3 end, and the germline J gene is used to complete it. The chain links TRBV17 to TRBJ2-2, with TRBD2 matching 7 bases. After removal of 4 bases from V and 1 base from J, the junction contained 3 bases not matched to a gene. This CDR3 contains 15 residues. Germline CDR1 and CDR2: MNHDT and YYDKIL. The CDR3 is CASSNGGGNTGQLYF. CDR3 bases read: TGTGCTAGCAGTAACGGGGGGGGAAACACCGGG.

This clone has just a few counts. Any gene name here is a mouse gene name. The CDR3 end falls 4 residues outside the read, so it is completed with the germline J gene. This chain joins TRBV13-3 and TRBJ2-3; D may be TRBD2 (7 bases). CDR1 is NNHDY and CDR2 is SYVADS in the germline V gene. Trimming took 4 bases from V and 0 from J, leaving 9 bases between them. There are 14 residues in the CDR3. This CDR3 reads CASSLGASAETLYF. The sequenced part of the CDR3 DNA is TGTGCCAGCAGTCTGGGGGCTAGTGCAGAA.

Regarding this clone: The genes and germline here are from mouse. The read falls 4 residues short of the CDR3 end, and the missing part is taken from the germline J gene. The genes are TRBV12-1 and TRBJ2-1; TRBD2 agrees at 8 bases. V lost 4 bases to trimming and J lost 1 base; unmatched junction nucleotides: 5. CDR1 is SGHSN, CDR2 HYEKVE, per germline. The CDR3 totals 15 residues. The sequenced CDR3 bases are TGTGCCAGCTCCGCGGACTGGGAGAACTATGCT. Its protein product is CASSADWENYA. The CDR3 as a whole reads CASSADWENYAEQFF.

There are a few counts of this clone. Gene and germline names: mouse. Other DNA sequences in the sample encode the same CDR3. CDR3 region: CASGRDRANTGQLYF. Partial CDR3 DNA: TGTGCCAGCGGACGGGACAGGGCAAACACCGGG. The V call is TRBV13-2, the J call TRBJ2-2; 9 bases fit TRBD1. The read halts 4 residues ahead of the CDR3 end, with the missing end drawn from the germline J gene. Germline V gene data show CDR1 as NNHNN and CDR2 as SYGAGS (reference sequence). V lost 5 bases to trimming and J lost 0 bases; unmatched junction nucleotides: 2. This CDR3 has 15 amino acids.

This clone was counted only a few times. Gene names and germline match the mouse. The CDR3 end lies 4 residues beyond the end of the read and is filled in from the germline J gene. Additional DNA sequences in this sample encode the identical CDR3. This chain connects TRBV13-1 to TRBJ2-5; D may be TRBD2 (6 bases). V dropped 0 bases and J dropped 1 base, with 9 bases sitting between them. This CDR3 has 15 amino acids. The V gene's germline CDR1 is NSHNY and CDR2 SYGAGN. The sequenced part of the CDR3 DNA is TGTGCCAGCAGTGATGCGGGGGGAGACCAAGAC. It yields the protein CASSDAGGDQD. The full CDR3 sequence reads CASSDAGGDQDTQYF.

Comment on this clone: Any gene name here is a mouse gene name. The read ends 4 residues early relative to the CDR3; the germline J gene fills the gap. This chain connects TRBV13-3 to TRBJ2-5; a weak D match, TRBD2 (8 bases). Germline lookup yields CDR1 NNHDY and CDR2 SYVADS. CDR3 length: 15 amino acids. CDR3 amino acids: CASSAPRGGDDTQYF. The covered CDR3 bases are TGTGCCAGCAGTGCCCCCAGGGGGGGCGACGAC. Variable domain in full (rest from reference TRBV13-3 and TRBJ2-5): EAAVTQSPRSKVAVTGGKVTLSCHQTNNHDYMYWYRQDTGHGLRLIHYSYVADSTEKGDIPDGYKASRPSQENFSLILELASLSQTAVYFCASSAPRGGDDTQYFGPGTRLLVL.

This clone was detected many times. The genes are named according to mouse. The read ends 4 residues early relative to the CDR3; the germline J gene fills the gap. This CDR3 is also generated by other DNA sequences in the sample. The V call is TRBV19, the J call TRBJ2-5; perhaps TRBD1 as D (6 bases). Deletions cut 2 bases from V and 2 bases from J, with 9 bases between. The CDR3 runs to 14 residues. In germline, CDR1 is FNHDT, CDR2 SITEND (reference sequence). The covered CDR3 bases are TGTGCCAGCAGTATCCGGGACACCCAAGAC. Protein sequence: CASSIRDTQD. The entire CDR3 protein reads CASSIRDTQDTQYF.

About this clone itself: Mouse gene names and germline throughout. The sequence runs out 4 residues before the end of the CDR3; the remainder is reconstructed from the germline J gene. This sample includes further DNA sequences coding for the same CDR3. The chain carries TRBV19 and TRBJ2-1, with a tentative D call TRBD2 (8 bases). Trimming took 2 bases from V and 3 from J, leaving 12 bases between them. Germline V gene lookup returns CDR1 FNHDT and CDR2 SITEND (reference sequence). This CDR3 is 15 amino acids long. CDR3 DNA (partial): TGTGCCAGCAGTATCAGGGGGGGCGCCTATGCT. It codes for CASSIRGGAYA. The CDR3 in its entirety is CASSIRGGAYAEQFF.

With regard to this clone: Gene names and germline match the mouse. The read falls 4 residues short of the CDR3 end, and the missing part is taken from the germline J gene. The chain is built from TRBV13-1 and TRBJ1-1; 10 positions agree with TRBD1. The CDR3 consists of 13 residues. Germline V gene data show CDR1 as NSHNY and CDR2 as SYGAGN. The V segment lost 5 bases and the J segment 4 bases; nucleotides outside the gene matches: 2. CDR3 sequence reads: CASRRTGGTEVFF. The sequenced part of the CDR3 DNA is TGTGCCAGCAGGAGGACAGGGGGCACA.

Remarks on this clone: Here the gene names and germline are mouse. The observed sequence ends 4 residues before the CDR3 terminus, with the missing tail filled in from the germline J gene. The sample carries other DNA sequences with the same CDR3. The genes are TRBV19 and TRBJ2-3; possibly TRBD1 for D (5 bases). The CDR3 runs to 13 residues. CDR1 is FNHDT and CDR2 is SITEND in the germline V gene (reference sequence). Between the trimmed V and J ends, which lost 2 bases and 4 bases, there was a span of 8 bases. CDR3 in amino acids: CASSIRTTETLYF. The covered CDR3 bases are TGTGCCAGCAGTATTAGGACAACAGAA.